Shown below are 12 T cell receptor beta chains from a single sample sequenced in a study of PD-L1 blockade in urothelial cancer. Only in-frame clones appear in the TCRdb table, and some are missing; sequencing was by immunoSEQ multiplex PCR. The sample shows roughly 56,000 clones, roughly four fifths of them seen only once. Here the sequenced sample was PBMCs, taken around atezolizumab (anti-PD-L1) treatment. The receptors originated from a man in his 70s with urothelial cancer.

The CDR3 DNA reads as TGCGCCAGCAGCTTGGGACAGGCGGTCGGCACCGGGGAGCTGTTTTTT. Amino acids: CASSLGQAVGTGELFF. The genes are TRBV5-1 and TRBJ2-2, with D perhaps TRBD1 (6 bases). The CDR3 spans 16 residues. V lost 0 bases, J lost 4 bases, and 13 bases lay in between. Per germline, CDR1 SGHRS and CDR2 YFSETQ.

The J gene is TRBJ2-1, the V gene TRBV6-5; 8 positions match TRBD1. The germline CDR1 and CDR2 sequences are MNHEY and SVGAGI. The CDR3 is 15 residues long. V shed 2 bases, J shed 4 bases, and the junction held 4 bases outside the gene matches. The CDR3: CASSYATGGYNEQFF. CDR3 bases: TGTGCCAGCAGTTACGCCACAGGGGGGTACAATGAGCAGTTCTTC.

This sequence joins TRBV4-1 and TRBJ2-2; 7 bases line up with TRBD1. J lost 0 bases, V lost 0 bases, and 7 bases had no gene match. CDR3 length equals 18 residues. Germline values: CDR1 MGHRA, CDR2 YSYEKL. The CDR3 loop is CASSQDRSQGANTGELFF. The CDR3, as DNA: TGCGCCAGCAGCCAAGATCGATCTCAGGGGGCGAACACCGGGGAGCTGTTTTTT.

The chain uses TRBV6-1 and TRBJ2-3, with a possible D match to TRBD1 (6 bases). CDR3 length: 13 residues. Trimming cost V 8 bases and J 0 bases, with 9 bases left between them. In germline, CDR1 is MNHNS, CDR2 SASEGT. The CDR3 DNA is TGTGCCAGCCGAGACAGGAGCACAGATACGCAGTATTTT. Protein: CASRDRSTDTQYF.

The chain links TRBV7-2 to TRBJ2-2, with a tentative D call TRBD1 (6 bases). The V end was cut by 4 bases, the J end by 6 bases, with 12 bases between. This CDR3 is 14 amino acids long. Germline V gives CDR1 SGHTA, CDR2 FQGNSA. CDR3 bases: TGTGCCAGCAGCTGGATAAAGGGGGCCGGGGAGCTGTTTTTT. Translated: CASSWIKGAGELFF.

V usage is TRBV6-6 and J usage is TRBJ2-5, with no clear D. This CDR3 is built from 12 residues. The V and J ends lost 6 bases and 5 bases respectively, with 10 bases between them. In germline, CDR1 is MNHNY, CDR2 SVGAGI (reference sequence). CDR3 in DNA: TGTGCCAGCAGCCGATCCGGGGAGACCCAGTACTTC. Translated, it gives CASSRSGETQYF.

This clone appeared a few times. The chain employs TRBV30 and TRBJ1-5; the D gene is possibly TRBD1 (5 bases). The CDR3 is 15 residues long. V was pared by 0 bases and J by 0 bases, with 9 bases between. The germline V gene has CDR1 GTSNPN and CDR2 SVGIG (reference sequence). The CDR3 DNA reads TGTGCCTGGAGTGTCCCAGGGCATAGCAATCAGCCCCAGCATTTT. Its translation is CAWSVPGHSNQPQHF.

This CDR3 is CASSLRNSLDTGELFF. The CDR3, as DNA: TGTGCCAGCAGTTTACGGAACAGCCTTGACACCGGGGAGCTGTTTTTT. This rearrangement joins TRBV27 to TRBJ2-2; D call uncertain. The CDR3 runs to 16 residues. Germline values: CDR1 MNHEY, CDR2 SMNVEV (reference sequence). V was clipped by 2 bases and J by 3 bases, with 13 bases between them.

The chain uses TRBV10-3 and TRBJ2-5, with TRBD1 identical over 7 bases. This CDR3 is 15 amino acids long. The germline V gene encodes CDR1 ENHRY and CDR2 SYGVKD. V lost 7 bases, J lost 4 bases, and 12 bases stayed unmatched. The CDR3 region is CAIMAGTGVRETQYF. CDR3 DNA sequence: TGTGCCATCATGGCCGGAACAGGGGTAAGAGAGACCCAGTACTTC.

This clone appeared a few times. The CDR3 protein is CASIPRQTNNEQFF. In DNA form, the CDR3 reads TGTGCCAGCATCCCCAGGCAGACCAACAATGAGCAGTTCTTC. The rearrangement uses TRBV2 and TRBJ2-1; D remains unclear. This CDR3 spans 14 amino acids. V lost 7 bases to trimming and J lost 5 bases, with 15 bases between them. From germline, CDR1 is SNHLY and CDR2 FYNNEI. The full variable domain, with the rest looked up from reference TRBV2 and TRBJ2-1, is EPEVTQTPSHQVTQMGQEVILRCVPISNHLYFYWYRQILGQKVEFLVSFYNNEISEKSEIFDDQFSVERPDGSNFTLKIRSTKLEDSAMYFCASIPRQTNNEQFFGPGTRLTVL.

This chain connects TRBV9 to TRBJ1-3; D remains unclear. The CDR3 has 15 residues. The germline CDR1 and CDR2 sequences are SGDLS and YYNGEE. V was clipped by 0 bases and J by 0 bases, with 7 bases between them. The CDR3 sequence: CASSVVANSGNTIYF. The CDR3 DNA is TGTGCCAGCAGCGTAGTGGCCAACTCTGGAAACACCATATATTTT.

The chain links TRBV6-6 to TRBJ2-1; D perhaps matches TRBD1 (6 bases). With 3 bases removed from V and 4 bases from J, the gap between germline ends came to 7 bases. CDR3 length: 13 residues. CDR1 and CDR2 (germline): MNHNY, SVGAGI (reference sequence). CDR3 residues: CASSYQGYNEQFF. CDR3 nucleotide sequence: TGTGCCAGCAGTTATCAGGGGTACAATGAGCAGTTCTTC.